This T cell receptor (beta chain) was documented in a study of shared clonotypes between healthy human individuals. Study information: Each donor's CD4 naive and CD4 memory cells filled three plates apiece, CD8 naive two, and CD8 memory one.

Note on this clone: Its antigen is unknown.

TCRdb's copy holds only in-frame clones and misses some; the assay was immunoSEQ multiplex PCR. The profile covers roughly 2 million clones, with 85% to 95% appearing a single time and 0.1% to 0.15% taken by the ten largest. Per germline, CDR1 SNHLY and CDR2 FYNNEI. The CDR3 contains 15 residues. Trimming removed 6 bases from V and 0 bases from J, with 12 bases in between. Overall study results and limits: The authors expected sequencing depth to affect clonotype sharing among donors.

Donors comprised healthy HIV-negative adults lacking recent acute infections or vaccinations. Subsets obtained from CD4+ cells comprised CD45RA+ naive and CD45RA-negative memory cells. Sequencing input: naive CD4+ T cells sorted from blood. Subset of the sample: CD45RA+ positively selected. The genes are TRBV2 and TRBJ1-5, with a tentative D call TRBD1 (6 bases). The receptor was derived from a man aged 18 to 30 in good health. The CDR3 DNA follows: TGTGCCAGCAGGCTGGGACAAACTAGCAATCAGCCCCAGCATTTT. This codes for CASRLGQTSNQPQHF.